This T cell receptor beta chain was documented in a study of neoadjuvant nivolumab and ipilimumab in lung cancer. Study-wide results and caveats: TCR richness and clonality were higher in tumors than adjacent uninvolved lung.

This clone was picked up a small number of times. Its antigen is unidentified. CDR3 size: 14 residues. Germline CDR1 and CDR2: MNHNS and SASEGT. V lost 5 bases and J lost 1, with 11 bases in between. Some clones are missing from TCRdb's copy, which holds only in-frame ones; the method was immunoSEQ multiplex PCR. The sample consists of fewer than 35,000 clones, 90% of them appearing once. The chain combines TRBV6-1 with TRBJ1-1; possibly TRBD1 for D (5 bases). The TCR originated in an adult with non-small cell lung cancer. The source material was peripheral blood, sampled after neoadjuvant nivolumab, alone or with ipilimumab, at or shortly before surgery. In DNA form, the CDR3 reads TGTGCCAGCAGTCCCCGGGGCCCGAACACTGAAGCTTTCTTT. Its translation is CASSPRGPNTEAFF.